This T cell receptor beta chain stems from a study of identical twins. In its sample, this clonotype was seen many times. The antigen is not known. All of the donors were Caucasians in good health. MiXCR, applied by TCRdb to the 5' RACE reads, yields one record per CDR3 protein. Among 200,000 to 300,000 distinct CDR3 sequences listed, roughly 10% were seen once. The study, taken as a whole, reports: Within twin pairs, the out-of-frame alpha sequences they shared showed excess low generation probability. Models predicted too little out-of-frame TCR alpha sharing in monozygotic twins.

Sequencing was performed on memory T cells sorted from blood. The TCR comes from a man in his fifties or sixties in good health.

In nucleotides, the CDR3 is TGCGCCAGCAGCTTCCTGAGCTCCTACAATGAGCAGTTCTTC. It codes for CASSFLSSYNEQFF. V is TRBV5-1 and J is TRBJ2-1; D not certain. Trimming removed 2 bases from V and 0 bases from J, with 6 bases in between. Germline V gene sequence: CDR1 SGHRS, CDR2 YFSETQ. CDR3 length: 14 amino acids. Using reference TRBV5-1 and TRBJ2-1 for the parts outside the CDR3, the full variable domain is KAGVTQTPRYLIKTRGQQVTLSCSPISGHRSVSWYQQTPGQGLQFLFEYFSETQRNKGNFPGRFSGRQFSNSRSEMNVSTLELGDSALYLCASSFLSSYNEQFFGPGTRLTVL.